A selection of T cell receptor beta chains follows, all from one sample in a study of blood T cell repertoires in COVID-19. The protocol was immunoSEQ multiplex PCR, while the TCRdb copy is restricted to in-frame clones and leaves out a portion. The data contain roughly 230,000 clones, over 65% of them seen just once; the ten biggest clones take up 3% to 4%. Sequenced material: PBMCs or T cells enriched from blood (not recorded which). These receptors originate from an older woman who had recovered from COVID-19. Both conserved end residues are part of each CDR3. Each record gives: J gene, clone size, D gene, V gene, CDR3 protein, CDR3 DNA. D genes are given only for firm matches. Rows may omit the clone size; those that give it use once, few, many or a size class.

TRBJ2-7	-	TRBD1	TRBV27	CASSLIGGINEQYF	TGTGCCAGCAGTCTAATAGGGGGCATTAACGAGCAGTACTTC
TRBJ2-1	few	-	TRBV7-3	CASSLTSLAYNEQFF	TGTGCCAGCAGCTTAACGTCACTAGCCTACAATGAGCAGTTCTTC
TRBJ1-1	few	-	TRBV19	CASSREGGLFGAFF	TGTGCCAGTAGCCGAGAGGGGGGGCTTTTTGGAGCTTTCTTT
TRBJ2-2	-	TRBD2	TRBV7-8	CASSLASGFPGELFF	TGTGCCAGCAGCTTGGCTAGCGGGTTTCCCGGGGAGCTGTTTTTT
TRBJ1-2	-	-	TRBV5-1	CASSLVQGGGYTF	TGCGCCAGCAGCTTGGTTCAGGGAGGTGGCTACACCTTC
TRBJ2-1	-	TRBD1	TRBV19	CAREDRSSGEQFF	TGTGCCAGAGAGGACAGGTCGAGCGGTGAGCAGTTCTTC
TRBJ2-3	-	TRBD2	TRBV11-2	CASSFAGVNTQYF	TGTGCCAGCAGCTTTGCGGGGGTAAATACGCAGTATTTT
TRBJ1-5	-	TRBD1	TRBV7-9	CASSWIGTGWYSNQPQHF	TGTGCCAGCAGCTGGATCGGGACAGGATGGTATAGCAATCAGCCCCAGCATTTT
TRBJ2-5	few	TRBD2	TRBV25-1	CASSDPGTSGETQYF	TGTGCCAGCAGTGATCCCGGGACTAGCGGAGAGACCCAGTACTTC
TRBJ2-2	-	TRBD1	TRBV9	CASSPKGAPNTGELFF	TGTGCCAGCAGCCCGAAGGGGGCCCCGAACACCGGGGAGCTGTTTTTT
TRBJ2-2	-	TRBD1	TRBV7-6	CASSPRQGENTGELFF	TGTGCCAGCAGCCCTCGACAGGGGGAGAATACCGGGGAGCTGTTTTTT
TRBJ1-5	-	-	TRBV21-1	CASPLRQGVGQPQHF	TGTGCCAGCCCCTTAAGACAGGGTGTAGGACAGCCCCAGCATTTT
TRBJ2-4	-	-	TRBV7-8	CASSFSGGLAKNIQYF	TGTGCCAGCAGCTTTTCGGGGGGCCTAGCCAAAAACATTCAGTACTTC
TRBJ1-2	-	-	TRBV5-4	CASTPGTDPTYGYTF	TGTGCCAGCACCCCGGGAACAGACCCCACCTATGGCTACACCTTC
TRBJ1-4	-	-	TRBV10-3	CAISEDRFNEKLFF	TGTGCCATCAGTGAAGACAGGTTTAATGAAAAACTGTTTTTT
TRBJ1-4	few	-	TRBV7-9	CASSSTQTGIREKLFF	TGTGCCAGCAGCTCGACACAGACAGGTATTCGGGAAAAACTGTTTTTT
TRBJ2-7	-	-	TRBV29-1	CSVQQQYEQYF	TGCAGCGTCCAACAGCAGTACGAGCAGTACTTC
TRBJ2-3	few	-	TRBV19	CASSIRNRADTQYF	TGTGCCAGTAGTATCCGGAACAGGGCAGATACGCAGTATTTT
TRBJ1-5	-	TRBD1	TRBV18	CASSLDRGWGSNQPQHF	TGTGCCAGCTCACTCGACAGGGGCTGGGGAAGCAATCAGCCCCAGCATTTT
TRBJ2-3	-	TRBD2	TRBV19	CASSLTLAGVPDTQYF	TGTGCCAGTAGTCTAACCTTAGCGGGAGTCCCAGATACGCAGTATTTT
TRBJ1-2	-	-	TRBV3-1/TRBV3-2	CASSQAAGYGYTF	TGTGCCAGCAGCCAAGCGGCAGGCTATGGCTACACCTTC
TRBJ1-2	-	TRBD1	TRBV29-1	CSVPGQGPYGYTF	TGCAGCGTTCCGGGACAGGGACCTTATGGCTACACCTTC
TRBJ1-1	-	TRBD1	TRBV18	CASSPQTGEHSEAFF	TGTGCCAGCTCACCACAGACAGGGGAACACTCTGAAGCTTTCTTT
TRBJ2-2	few	-	TRBV9	CASSPARGVDTGELFF	TGTGCCAGCAGCCCAGCCAGGGGGGTGGACACCGGGGAGCTGTTTTTT
TRBJ2-2	-	-	TRBV5-1	CASSPNPKPGELFF	TGCGCCAGCAGCCCAAACCCCAAGCCTGGGGAGCTGTTTTTT
TRBJ1-6	-	-	TRBV28	CASSLVLQSTDPSPLHF	TGTGCCAGCAGTTTGGTCTTGCAGTCCACAGATCCCTCACCCCTCCACTTT
TRBJ1-4	-	-	TRBV6-1	CASSGGWREKLFF	TGTGCCAGCAGTGGGGGCTGGCGGGAAAAACTGTTTTTT
TRBJ2-7	-	TRBD2	TRBV4-2	CASSQRAGATYEQYF	TGTGCCAGCAGCCAAAGAGCGGGGGCCACCTACGAGCAGTACTTC
TRBJ1-1	-	-	TRBV19	CASRTPEIRVTEAFF	TGTGCCAGTAGGACCCCCGAAATCAGGGTCACTGAAGCTTTCTTT
TRBJ2-1	-	TRBD2	TRBV4-2	CASSPPPGLAGSSYNEQFF	TGTGCCAGCAGCCCCCCCCCGGGACTAGCGGGGAGCTCCTACAATGAGCAGTTCTTC
TRBJ1-4	-	-	TRBV5-1	CASSPDGRGQEKLFF	TGCGCCAGCAGCCCGGATGGTAGGGGTCAGGAAAAACTGTTTTTT
TRBJ1-2	-	-	TRBV25-1	CASSPLRGRDTSNYGYTF	TGTGCCAGCAGCCCTCTGCGGGGGCGCGATACCTCTAACTATGGCTACACCTTC
TRBJ2-3	-	TRBD1	TRBV6-1	CASSETPGQGNGDTQYF	TGTGCCAGCAGTGAGACCCCGGGACAGGGGAACGGTGATACGCAGTATTTT
TRBJ2-3	-	-	TRBV10-3	CAISESTRGSLADTQYF	TGTGCCATCAGTGAGTCGACTCGGGGATCACTAGCAGATACGCAGTATTTT
TRBJ1-1	-	-	TRBV3-1/TRBV3-2	CASSQVPHEAFF	TGTGCCAGCAGCCAAGTTCCACATGAAGCTTTCTTT
TRBJ2-1	-	TRBD2	TRBV7-7	CASSQGLAAYNEQFF	TGTGCCAGCAGCCAGGGACTAGCGGCTTACAATGAGCAGTTCTTC
TRBJ1-2	-	-	TRBV6-5	CASGGERLYGYTF	TGTGCCAGCGGGGGGGAACGTCTCTATGGCTACACCTTC
TRBJ2-7	-	TRBD1	TRBV7-2	CASSWDSEQYF	TGTGCCAGCAGCTGGGACAGCGAGCAGTACTTC
TRBJ2-5	once	TRBD2	TRBV29-1	CSVGSGRAETQYF	TGCAGCGTTGGTAGCGGGAGGGCTGAGACCCAGTACTTC
TRBJ1-2	-	TRBD1	TRBV5-4	CASSPDRLTNYGYTF	TGTGCCAGCAGCCCGGACAGGCTGACTAACTATGGCTACACCTTC
TRBJ1-4	-	TRBD1	TRBV15	CATSRDLIQDRGNEKLFF	TGTGCCACCAGCAGAGATTTGATTCAGGACAGGGGAAATGAAAAACTGTTTTTT
TRBJ1-1	-	TRBD1	TRBV11-1	CASSFGVTGTTEAFF	TGTGCCAGCAGCTTTGGTGTGACAGGGACCACTGAAGCTTTCTTT
TRBJ2-1	-	TRBD2	TRBV30	CALTLAGARGGWGEQFF	TGTGCCTTGACTCTAGCGGGAGCCCGCGGGGGGTGGGGTGAGCAGTTCTTC
TRBJ2-6	-	-	TRBV10-3	CAISESRRAGANVLTF	TGTGCCATCAGTGAGTCAAGGAGGGCTGGGGCCAACGTCCTGACTTTC
TRBJ2-7	few	TRBD2	TRBV7-2	CASSLVLAGAREQYF	TGTGCCAGCAGCTTAGTACTAGCGGGAGCACGGGAGCAGTACTTC